This T cell receptor beta chain comes out of a study of blood T cells in healthy people across ages. It was with a sample-barcoded 5' primer and a J-beta primer mix that a second PCR of roughly 6 to 11 cycles was run. TCRdb reanalysed the 5' RACE reads using MiXCR and keeps one entry per CDR3 protein. The table includes about 400,000 distinct CDR3 sequences, roughly half detected once. This clonotype was detected a few times. The CDR3 has 12 residues. V was cut by 6 bases and J by 10 bases, with 18 bases left in between. Germline loops: CDR1 SQVTM, CDR2 ANQGSEA. The study recruited healthy Caucasian donors from Russia who were aged roughly 6 to 95. Donors each provided roughly 11 milliliters of peripheral blood. Total RNA extraction produced at least 6 micrograms (per sample) for the study.

V usage is TRBV29-1 and J usage is TRBJ1-2; possibly TRBD1 for D (6 bases). The source is a man in his 60s in good health. The material sequenced was blood. This CDR3 reads CSVLTGQGFYTF. The CDR3 DNA reads TGCAGCGTCCTCACGGGACAAGGGTTCTACACCTTC.